Each of the 9 T cell receptor beta chains below was sequenced from the same sample in a study of T cells in Graves' hyperthyroidism and ophthalmopathy. Regions amplified from RNA transcripts were the TCR beta CDR3 regions. The TCR CDR3 first-round RT-PCR relied on the HTBI primer set. MiXCR was run by TCRdb on the multiplex PCR reads, yielding one entry per CDR3 protein. Among 750,000 to 950,000 distinct CDR3 sequences, roughly 37% were seen once, and the ten largest hold 8.9%. The material sequenced was blood. These receptors were collected from a man aged 18 to 29 with Graves' hyperthyroidism.

In regard to this clonotype: A much larger clone lies one base from this, so it may be a read error. The rearrangement joins TRBV10-3 to TRBJ1-1; tentative D call: TRBD1 (6 bases). Germline CDR1 reads ENHRY; CDR2 reads SYGVKD. This CDR3 has 14 amino acids. The CDR3: CAISAGTTNTEVFF. CDR3 nucleotides: TGTGCCATCAGTGCCGGGACAACGAACACTGAAGTTTTCTTT.

This clonotype was picked up one time. The rearrangement joins TRBV11-3 to TRBJ2-2, with a tentative D call TRBD2 (6 bases). The CDR3 loop spans 16 amino acids. From germline, CDR1 is SGHNT and CDR2 YENEEA. V lost 5 bases and J 3 bases, leaving 16 bases between the germline ends. The DNA of the CDR3 is TGTGCCAGCAGCCGGCGGGACGCCTACTACACCGGGGAGCTGTTTTTT. Translation: CASSRRDAYYTGELFF.

This clonotype was seen many times. The CDR3 DNA reads as TGTGCCAGCAGCGATCGGACAGGGGGCTACGAGCAGTACTTC. This translates into CASSDRTGGYEQYF. This chain connects TRBV7-9 to TRBJ2-7; 10 bases line up with TRBD1. V shed 5 bases and J 3 bases; nucleotides not matched to a gene: 4. This CDR3 comprises 14 residues. The germline CDR1 and CDR2 sequences are SEHNR and FQNEAQ (reference sequence).

This chain connects TRBV19 to TRBJ1-5, with D unclear. The germline gives CDR1 LNHDA, CDR2 SQIVND (reference sequence). Trimming removed 0 bases at V and 3 bases at J, with 9 bases between. The CDR3 extends over 15 amino acids. CDR3 bases: TGTGCCAGTAGTATAGAATCCGAATTCAATCAGCCCCAGCATTTT. It specifies CASSIESEFNQPQHF.

This clonotype was recorded a few times. This chain uses TRBV5-6 with TRBJ2-5; the D is unclear. Trimming shortened V by 5 bases and J by 2 bases, and 16 bases separated the two germline ends. The CDR3 covers 15 residues. Per the germline V gene, CDR1 is SGHDT and CDR2 is YYEEEE. In DNA form, the CDR3 reads TGTGCCAGCAGTCCCAATGGGTTCCCTCAAGAGACCCAGTACTTC. Amino acids: CASSPNGFPQETQYF. Combining the CDR3 with reference TRBV5-6 and TRBJ2-5 gives the whole variable domain DAGVTQSPTHLIKTRGQQVTLRCSPKSGHDTVSWYQQALGQGPQFIFQYYEEEERQRGNFPDRFSGHQFPNYSSELNVNALLLGDSALYLCASSPNGFPQETQYFGPGTRLLVL.

V and J are TRBV25-1 and TRBJ2-5; 10 nucleotides align to TRBD1. Germline V gives CDR1 MGHDK, CDR2 SYGVNS. This CDR3 has 15 residues. V gave up 7 bases and J gave up 1 base; unmatched junction bases: 6. CDR3 residues: CASNRQGAAQETQYF. The CDR3 coding sequence is TGTGCCAGCAACCGACAGGGGGCGGCCCAAGAGACCCAGTACTTC.

The sample holds a few counts of this clonotype. V and J are TRBV14 and TRBJ1-1, with a weak D call TRBD1 (5 bases). This CDR3 has 16 amino acids. Germline assignment: CDR1 SGHDN and CDR2 FVKESK. V was shortened by 0 bases and J by 7 bases, with 18 bases between the two germline ends. CDR3 coding DNA: TGTGCCAGCAGCCAAGATTGGCCCTGGGGGAGCGGTGAAGCTTTCTTT. Protein sequence: CASSQDWPWGSGEAFF.

Concerning this clonotype: Relative to the germline gene, one junction end is altered; a read error may explain this. The CDR3 region has the DNA TGTGCCACCAGCAGAGACAGGGGGGGCAACGTCCTGACTTTC. Encoded protein: CATSRDRGGNVLTF. The gene calls are TRBV15 and TRBJ2-6; D tentatively reads TRBD1 or TRBD2 (7 bases each). There are 14 residues in the CDR3. The germline V gene has CDR1 LNHNV and CDR2 YYDKDF (reference sequence).

This clonotype occurred many times. The J gene is TRBJ2-5, the V gene TRBV20-1, with 8 bases identical to TRBD1. The CDR3 consists of 11 residues. Germline CDR1 reads DFQATT; CDR2 reads SNEGSKA (reference sequence). CDR3 sequence reads: CSGQGGGTQYF. The CDR3, as DNA: TGCAGCGGACAGGGCGGAGGGACCCAGTACTTC.